This is a list of T cell receptor beta chains from one sample in a study of T cell changes during pregnancy in multiple sclerosis. TCRdb keeps only in-frame clones here, not all; method: immunoSEQ multiplex PCR. There are 130,000 or so clones in the sample; approximately 95% occur only once, and roughly 6% lies in the top ten. Sequenced here: peripheral blood, sampled before pregnancy. These receptors were obtained from a female donor with multiple sclerosis, enrolled in a pregnancy study. Both conserved end residues are part of each CDR3. The order of the fields is V gene, J gene, D gene, CDR3 DNA, CDR3 protein. A D gene is named only where the DNA matches it firmly.

>TRBV19|TRBJ1-3|NA
TGTGCCAGTAGTATCCAGGCCTTCTCTGGAAACACCATATATTTT
CASSIQAFSGNTIYF
>TRBV4-1|TRBJ1-6|NA
TGCGCCAGCAGCCAAGATCGAGGGGCCAGGGGAAATTCACCCCTCCACTTT
CASSQDRGARGNSPLHF
>TRBV6-6|TRBJ2-5|NA
TGTGCCAGCAGTAGGGAACTAGGAAAAGAGACCCAGTACTTC
CASSRELGKETQYF
>TRBV11-2|TRBJ2-3|NA
TGTGCCAGCAGCTTCCTTCCGAGCGGGAGCACAGATACGCAGTATTTT
CASSFLPSGSTDTQYF
>TRBV28|TRBJ2-5|NA
TGTGCCAGCAGTGGCCCCGGGACTGGGTACCAAGAGACCCAGTACTTC
CASSGPGTGYQETQYF
>TRBV7-9|TRBJ1-3|NA
TGTGCCAGCAGTCCGACAGGTCGAAACACCATATATTTT
CASSPTGRNTIYF
>TRBV7-9|TRBJ2-1|TRBD2
TGTGCCAGCAGCTTCGGCGGGACTACCACCCTAGGGAATGAGCAGTTCTTC
CASSFGGTTTLGNEQFF
>TRBV5-1|TRBJ2-3|NA
TGCGCCAGCAGTCCCGAAGGAGCTCCAGGGACAGATACGCAGTATTTT
CASSPEGAPGTDTQYF
>TRBV5-4|TRBJ2-5|TRBD1
TGTGCCAGCAGCTCCTCGGTGACAGGGGACGAGACCCAGTACTTC
CASSSSVTGDETQYF
>TRBV30|TRBJ2-5|TRBD1
TGTGCTTCAGACAGGGCAGAGACCCAGTACTTC
CASDRAETQYF
>TRBV30|TRBJ1-5|NA
TGTGCCTGGACGGGGGTAGGGAGCAATCAGCCCCAGCATTTT
CAWTGVGSNQPQHF
>TRBV7-9|TRBJ1-2|NA
TGTGCCAGCAGCTTCTTCGGGAACGGCTACACCTTC
CASSFFGNGYTF
>TRBV10-3|TRBJ1-1|TRBD1
TGTGCCATCAGATGGACAGGCCCGATGAACACTGAAGCTTTCTTT
CAIRWTGPMNTEAFF
>TRBV5-1|TRBJ2-3|NA
TGCGCCAGCAGCTTGAGACTAGTCCTCACAGATACGCAGTATTTT
CASSLRLVLTDTQYF
>TRBV18|TRBJ1-3|NA
TGTGCCAGCTCACCAGGAGCCCAGAGAACTGACACCATATATTTT
CASSPGAQRTDTIYF